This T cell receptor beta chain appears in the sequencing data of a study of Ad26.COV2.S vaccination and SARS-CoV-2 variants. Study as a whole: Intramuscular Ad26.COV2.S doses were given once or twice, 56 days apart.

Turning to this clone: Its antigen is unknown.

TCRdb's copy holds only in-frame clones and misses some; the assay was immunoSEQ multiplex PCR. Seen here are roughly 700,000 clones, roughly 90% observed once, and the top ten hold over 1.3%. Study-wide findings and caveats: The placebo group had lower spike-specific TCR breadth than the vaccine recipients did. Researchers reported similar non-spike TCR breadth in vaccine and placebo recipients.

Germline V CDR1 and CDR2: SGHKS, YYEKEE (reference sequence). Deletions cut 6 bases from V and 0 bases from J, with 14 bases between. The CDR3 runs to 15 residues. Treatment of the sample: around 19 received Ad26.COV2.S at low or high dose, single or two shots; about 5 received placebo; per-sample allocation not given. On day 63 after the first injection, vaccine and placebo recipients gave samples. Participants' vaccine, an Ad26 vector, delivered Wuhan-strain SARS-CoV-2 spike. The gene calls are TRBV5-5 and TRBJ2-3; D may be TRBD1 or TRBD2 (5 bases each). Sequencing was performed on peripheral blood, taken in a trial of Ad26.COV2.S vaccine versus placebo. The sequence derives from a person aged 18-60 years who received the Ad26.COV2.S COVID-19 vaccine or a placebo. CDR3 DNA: TGTGCCAGCACCTTCAGAGGGGTAAGCACAGATACGCAGTATTTT. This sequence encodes CASTFRGVSTDTQYF.